This T cell receptor (beta chain) was sequenced in a study of STAT5B mutations in CD4+ large granular lymphocyte leukemia. Overall study results and limits: Higher CD4+ than CD8+ T-LGLL clonality might reflect small sample size. Top patient clones used TRBV06 genes more often: 8/27 versus 2/35 in controls.

The CDR3 is 12 amino acids. V dropped 6 bases and J dropped 5 bases, with 12 bases sitting between them. Per the germline V gene, CDR1 is SQVTM and CDR2 is ANQGSEA. Original analysis: The detection floor for productive clonotype frequency was 2.59 x 10-5. This table comes from immunoSEQ multiplex PCR, and its TCRdb copy is limited to in-frame clones, with some not included. That table is the source of V, J and clone size, and D and trimming were worked out from the DNA. The table has about 31,000 clones, less than 90% seen once. This clone has a single count. Its matching antigen is unknown. J is TRBJ2-3 and V is TRBV29-1; D could derive from TRBD1 or TRBD2 (5 bases each). What was sequenced was CD4+ T cells from blood buffy coats. This clonotype originated in a human donor in good health. The CDR3 reads CSVGLQGDTQYF. The CDR3 DNA reads as TGCAGCGTCGGACTCCAGGGAGATACGCAGTATTTT.